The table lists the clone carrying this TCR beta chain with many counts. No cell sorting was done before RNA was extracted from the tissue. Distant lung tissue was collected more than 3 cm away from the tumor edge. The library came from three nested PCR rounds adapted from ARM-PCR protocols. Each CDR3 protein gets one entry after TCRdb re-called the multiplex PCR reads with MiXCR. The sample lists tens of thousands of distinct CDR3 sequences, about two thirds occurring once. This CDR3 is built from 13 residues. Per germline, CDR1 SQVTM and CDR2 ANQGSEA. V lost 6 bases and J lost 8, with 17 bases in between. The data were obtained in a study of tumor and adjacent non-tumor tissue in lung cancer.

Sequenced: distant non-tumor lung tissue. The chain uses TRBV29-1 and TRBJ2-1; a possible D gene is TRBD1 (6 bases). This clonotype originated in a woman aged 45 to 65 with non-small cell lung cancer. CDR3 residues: CSVVWGRRDEQFF. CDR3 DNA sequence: TGCAGCGTGGTGTGGGGGCGCAGGGATGAGCAGTTCTTC.